The sequence of this T cell receptor (beta chain) was determined in a study of blood T cell repertoires in COVID-19. Study context: Specimens from acute and convalescent COVID-19 originated in the United States, Italy and Spain. PBMCs, B-cell-depleted T cells, or T cells provided the cDNA or gDNA that made up the material.

Authors' processing steps: Estimates of nucleated cell counts were drawn from the amplification of reference gene primers. TCRdb's table, derived via immunoSEQ multiplex PCR, lists solely in-frame clones and lacks some. D and trimming come from the DNA, and the V and J calls and clone size come from that table. The sample has over 150,000 clones; just over 85% are singletons. Germline CDR1 and CDR2: SSHAT and FNYEAQ (reference sequence). CDR3 length: 13 amino acids. V was cut by 3 bases and J by 7 bases, with 10 bases left in between. The TCR was taken from a man aged 45-65 years with active or convalescent COVID-19. This chain links TRBV7-7 with TRBJ2-1, with a weak D call TRBD2 (6 bases). The sequencing sample was made of peripheral blood. For the CDR3, the DNA is TGTGCCAGCAGCTTGCAACGGGAGAATGAGCAGTTCTTC. Its translation: CASSLQRENEQFF.